This T cell receptor (beta chain) was sequenced in a study of blood T cells in healthy people across ages. Study at large: Capturing about one barcoded beta molecule per two T cells was achieved by template switching.

Drawing of peripheral blood yielded about 9.7 milliliters from each donor. Remarks on this clonotype: Antigen specificity is unknown.

A second PCR, run for roughly 7 to 11 cycles, used a sample-barcoded 5' primer plus a J-beta primer mix. Each sample provided no less than 2.5 million CDR3-containing paired-end reads. TCRdb processed the 5' RACE reads anew with MiXCR; each CDR3 protein has one entry. This sample carries 650,000 to 950,000 distinct CDR3 sequences, around 45% of them seen once, and the ten largest clones take approximately 20%. CDR1 KGHSH and CDR2 LQKENI come from the germline V gene. V lost 6 bases to trimming and J lost 0 bases, with 17 bases between them. This CDR3 is built from 16 residues. General study points: Strong correlation existed between TCR beta diversity and naive T cell percentage.

The TCR originated in a man aged 60 to 75 in good health. The material sequenced was blood. This chain links TRBV18 with TRBJ1-1, with D unclear. This chain's CDR3 is CASSGRLSVLNTEAFF. The CDR3 nucleotides read TGTGCCAGCTCGGGTAGGTTGTCTGTCTTGAACACTGAAGCTTTCTTT.